These 28 T cell receptor beta chains were all obtained from the same sample, sequenced in a study of cytomegalovirus exposure and HLA in healthy donors. The PCR made use of 60 Vbeta and 13 Jbeta primers. TCRdb's copy holds only in-frame clones and misses some; the assay was immunoSEQ multiplex PCR. The sample holds 85,000 to 110,000 clones, approximately 70% seen once. Sequences were obtained from PBMCs. The receptors shown here come from a woman in her forties or fifties in good health and CMV-seronegative.

This clone has more than one count but fewer than ten. The rearrangement links TRBV4-1 to TRBJ1-2, with D perhaps matching TRBD1 (6 bases). Between the trimmed V and J ends, which lost 2 bases and 4 bases, there was a span of 20 bases. Germline assignment: CDR1 MGHRA and CDR2 YSYEKL. The CDR3 consists of 17 residues. The chain's CDR3 is CASSQPIRGARSYGYTF. The CDR3 DNA follows: TGCGCCAGCAGCCAACCAATCAGGGGCGCCCGTTCCTATGGCTACACCTTC.

This chain uses TRBV5-6 with TRBJ1-5, with D unclear. CDR1 is SGHDT and CDR2 is YYEEEE in the germline V gene. V was pared by 2 bases and J by 3 bases, with 12 bases between. The CDR3 consists of 15 residues. The CDR3 here is CASSFEGRVNQPQHF. The CDR3 DNA reads as TGTGCCAGCAGCTTTGAGGGTAGGGTCAATCAGCCCCAGCATTTT. Full variable domain (outside the CDR3, taken from reference TRBV5-6 and TRBJ1-5): DAGVTQSPTHLIKTRGQQVTLRCSPKSGHDTVSWYQQALGQGPQFIFQYYEEEERQRGNFPDRFSGHQFPNYSSELNVNALLLGDSALYLCASSFEGRVNQPQHFGDGTRLSIL.

This clone appeared a few times. The CDR3 sequence is CASSPLLGRIQYF. DNA for the CDR3: TGTGCCAGCAGTCCTCTTCTGGGGAGAATTCAGTACTTC. The V call is TRBV27, the J call TRBJ2-4; possible D gene TRBD2, 5 bases. CDR1 MNHEY and CDR2 SMNVEV come from the germline V gene (reference sequence). Trimming left V 5 bases short and J 10 bases short, with 15 bases between. The CDR3 is 13 residues long.

This clone was seen only a few times. V usage is TRBV21-1 and J usage is TRBJ2-7; TRBD1, the D gene given by the table, was not confirmed from the DNA. TRBV21-1 is a listed pseudogene. This CDR3 has 17 residues. For the CDR3, the DNA is TGTGCCAGCAGCAAAGGGGCTGGGGGGACAGGGGCCTACGAGCAGTACTTC. Protein product: CASSKGAGGTGAYEQYF.

The chain couples TRBV29-1 to TRBJ2-7; maybe TRBD2 (6 bases). The V gene's germline CDR1 is SQVTM and CDR2 ANQGSEA. Trimming stripped 4 bases from V and 1 base from J, with 11 bases between. CDR3 size: 13 residues. CDR3 bases: TGCAGCGTTGGCGGGACGGCTTCCTACGAGCAGTACTTC. Translating it yields CSVGGTASYEQYF.

The chain is built from TRBV11-1 and TRBJ1-2; TRBD1 matches 8 bases. The CDR3 has 14 residues. Per germline, CDR1 SGHAT and CDR2 FQDESV (reference sequence). The V gene end was trimmed by 5 bases and the J gene end by 8 bases; junction bases not matched to a gene: 10. The CDR3 protein is CASSQRTGIPGYTF. The CDR3 nucleotides are TGTGCCAGCAGCCAAAGGACAGGGATTCCGGGCTACACCTTC.

This sequence joins TRBV6-1 and TRBJ2-7; TRBD1 aligns across 10 bases. The germline CDR1 and CDR2 sequences are MNHNS and SASEGT. The CDR3 has 16 amino acids. J was trimmed by 4 bases and V by 3 bases; bases with no gene match: 9. The CDR3 nucleotides read TGTGCCAGCAGTGACTTTTTCCGGGACAGGGGATACGAGCAGTACTTC. Translation: CASSDFFRDRGYEQYF.

The V call is TRBV10-2, the J call TRBJ1-2; the match to TRBD1 covers 8 bases. Germline lookup yields CDR1 WSHSY and CDR2 SAAADI. J was trimmed by 4 bases and V by 5 bases; bases with no gene match: 9. The length of the CDR3 is 15 residues. CDR3 region: CASSQRTGNRYGYTF. The CDR3 DNA reads as TGCGCCAGCAGTCAACGGACAGGGAACCGCTATGGCTACACCTTC.

This sequence joins TRBV5-4 and TRBJ2-7; possible D gene TRBD2, 5 bases. Germline CDR1 reads SGHNT; CDR2 reads YYREEE (reference sequence). This CDR3 contains 12 residues. V dropped 3 bases and J dropped 4 bases, with 8 bases sitting between them. CDR3 coding DNA: TGTGCCAGCAGCTACGAGCGGTACGAGCAGTACTTC. Amino acid sequence: CASSYERYEQYF.

The chain couples TRBV10-3 to TRBJ2-5; 13 positions agree with TRBD2. The J call may not be correct, given that the DNA end is closer to TRBJ2-7. Germline V lookup: CDR1 ENHRY, CDR2 SYGVKD. The CDR3 loop spans 15 amino acids. In nucleotides, the CDR3 is TGTGCCATCAGTGGGGGACTAGCGGGGTCCTACGAGCAGTACTTC. Residues: CAISGGLAGSYEQYF.

The CDR3 nucleotides are TGTGCCAGCAGCTTAGCTGGACAGATTGAAGCTTTCTTT. Protein sequence: CASSLAGQIEAFF. The rearrangement links TRBV7-9 to TRBJ1-1; D is perhaps TRBD1 (6 bases). V was cut by 0 bases and J by 7 bases, with 9 bases left in between. CDR1 and CDR2 (germline): SEHNR, FQNEAQ (reference sequence). The CDR3 has 13 residues.

The chain is built from TRBV28 and TRBJ1-4; no reliable D call. The CDR3 extends over 13 amino acids. Deletions cut 7 bases from V and 8 bases from J, with 14 bases between. Germline V lookup: CDR1 MDHEN, CDR2 SYDVKM. CDR3 in amino acids: CASTRLQTEKLFF. CDR3 nucleotide sequence: TGTGCCAGCACCCGACTACAAACGGAAAAACTGTTTTTT.

This clone has just one count. The CDR3 region is CASSSTAGNEKLFF. The CDR3, as DNA: TGCGCCAGCAGCTCGACAGCCGGAAATGAAAAACTGTTTTTT. The chain recombines TRBV5-1 with TRBJ1-4; possibly TRBD1 for D (5 bases). This CDR3 contains 14 residues. Trimming removed 3 bases at V and 5 bases at J, with 11 bases between. Germline assignment: CDR1 SGHRS and CDR2 YFSETQ.

Only a few counts were recorded for this clone. The gene calls are TRBV6-6 and TRBJ2-1; perhaps TRBD1 as D (6 bases). Germline V gene lookup returns CDR1 MNHNY and CDR2 SVGAGI (reference sequence). The V gene lost 6 bases and the J gene lost 0 bases, with 15 bases spanning the gap. This CDR3 spans 16 amino acids. For the CDR3, the DNA is TGTGCCAGCAGGGGACCAGGACAGAGCTCCTACAATGAGCAGTTCTTC. It specifies CASRGPGQSSYNEQFF.

The chain has TRBV18 and TRBJ2-7; 9 nucleotides line up with TRBD2. From germline, CDR1 is KGHSH and CDR2 LQKENI. The J segment lost 1 base and the V segment lost 3 bases, leaving 1 base of the junction unmatched. The CDR3 consists of 14 residues. CDR3 protein: CASSPGLASYEQYF. Here the CDR3 DNA reads TGTGCCAGCTCACCGGGACTAGCTTCCTACGAGCAGTACTTC.

The sample holds a few counts of this clone. The rearrangement uses TRBV7-2 and TRBJ2-7; D gene unclear. Germline V lookup: CDR1 SGHTA, CDR2 FQGNSA. V lost 5 bases and J lost 9, with 17 bases in between. The CDR3 sequence is 13 residues long. CDR3 in DNA: TGTGCCAGCAGCAACCGCGAGGCCCTACGGCAGTACTTC. It codes for CASSNREALRQYF.

This clone was found a few times. The chain employs TRBV12-1 and TRBJ2-1; the DNA was not used to check the table's D call, TRBD2. TRBV12-1 is a listed pseudogene. This CDR3 comprises 14 residues. As DNA, the CDR3 is TGTGCCCGTCAGGGAGGGACTAGCGTCTCAAGAGGGTTCTTC. Residues: CARQGGTSVSRGFF.

A few counts support this clone. V gene TRBV4-2 combines with J gene TRBJ2-2, with TRBD2 matching over 8 bases. Germline loops: CDR1 LGHNA, CDR2 YNFKEQ. This CDR3 region has 18 residues. The ends lost 0 bases at V and 0 bases at J; junction bases unmatched: 6. The DNA for the CDR3 is TGTGCCAGCAGCCAAGAATCTACTAGCGGAGCGAACACCGGGGAGCTGTTTTTT. It translates to CASSQESTSGANTGELFF.

This clone was found a few times. V is TRBV19 and J is TRBJ2-5, with TRBD2 as a possible D gene (5 bases). Germline CDR1 and CDR2: LNHDA and SQIVND (reference sequence). The CDR3 runs 13 residues. The V end lost 6 bases, the J end lost 1 base, and 9 bases lay between the germline ends. The CDR3: CASRSGIQETQYF. In nucleotides, the CDR3 is TGTGCCAGTAGATCCGGGATCCAAGAGACCCAGTACTTC.

The V gene is TRBV5-4, the J gene TRBJ2-7; 7 nucleotides align to TRBD2. The V segment lost 0 bases and the J segment 3 bases; nucleotides outside the gene matches: 6. Germline lookup yields CDR1 SGHNT and CDR2 YYREEE (reference sequence). The CDR3 totals 15 residues. The CDR3 region has the DNA TGTGCCAGCAGCTTGGCCTTTCCGGGGGGCTACGAGCAGTACTTC. It encodes CASSLAFPGGYEQYF.

This clone has a handful of counts. The genes are TRBV7-2 and TRBJ1-1, with D unresolved. The CDR3 is 14 amino acids. Germline CDR1 and CDR2: SGHTA and FQGNSA. Between the trimmed V and J ends, which lost 0 bases and 4 bases, there was a span of 9 bases. The CDR3 region has the DNA TGTGCCAGCAGCTTAGCCGGGGAGAGCACTGAAGCTTTCTTT. Amino acids: CASSLAGESTEAFF.

The J gene is TRBJ1-2, the V gene TRBV7-9; TRBD1 matches 8 bases. V dropped 7 bases and J dropped 4; count of bases not matched to a gene: 8. The CDR3 totals 14 residues. Germline V gene sequence: CDR1 SEHNR, CDR2 FQNEAQ (reference sequence). The CDR3 sequence: CASTPEGQGYGYTF. The DNA of the CDR3 is TGTGCCAGCACCCCTGAAGGACAGGGCTATGGCTACACCTTC. Complete variable domain (other parts from reference TRBV7-9 and TRBJ1-2): DTGVSQNPRHKITKRGQNVTFRCDPISEHNRLYWYRQTLGQGPEFLTYFQNEAQLEKSRLLSDRFSAERPKGSFSTLEIQRTEQGDSAMYLCASTPEGQGYGYTFGSGTRLTVV.

This clone was seen only a few times. This CDR3 is also generated by other DNA sequences in the sample. The chain carries TRBV7-2 and TRBJ2-7; 14 bases are shared with TRBD2. Germline CDR1 and CDR2: SGHTA and FQGNSA. Germline trimming cut 1 base from V and 7 bases from J; bases unmatched to any gene: 6. CDR3 length: 16 amino acids. CDR3 DNA: TGTGCCAGCAGCTTAGGGGGGACTAGCGGGAGTGGTGAGCAGTACTTC. Translating it yields CASSLGGTSGSGEQYF.

V gene TRBV7-3 combines with J gene TRBJ2-1; the D is unclear. The germline CDR1 and CDR2 sequences are SGHTA and FQGTGA. V gave up 5 bases and J gave up 2 bases, with 10 bases separating them. This CDR3 spans 14 amino acids. CDR3 protein: CASSPPGPYNEQFF. In nucleotides, the CDR3 is TGTGCCAGCAGCCCCCCAGGCCCCTACAATGAGCAGTTCTTC.

The chain's CDR3 is CASSLSEYNYGYTF. The DNA for the CDR3 is TGTGCCAGCAGCTTATCCGAGTACAACTATGGCTACACCTTC. V usage is TRBV11-1 and J usage is TRBJ1-2; D unresolved. Trimming took 2 bases from V and 2 from J, leaving 9 bases between them. CDR1 SGHAT and CDR2 FQDESV come from the germline V gene (reference sequence). The CDR3 contains 14 residues. The entire variable domain, with the rest obtained from reference TRBV11-1 and TRBJ1-2, is as follows: EAEVAQSPRYKITEKSQAVAFWCDPISGHATLYWYRQILGQGPELLVQFQDESVVDDSQLPKDRFSAERLKGVDSTLKIQPAELGDSAMYLCASSLSEYNYGYTFGSGTRLTVV.

The rearrangement joins TRBV5-1 to TRBJ2-1; the D gene is possibly TRBD1 (6 bases). The ends were cut back, 8 bases at V and 2 bases at J, with 14 bases in the middle. There are 14 residues in the CDR3. Germline V lookup: CDR1 SGHRS, CDR2 YFSETQ. The CDR3 region is CASLSPGAYNEQFF. In nucleotides, the CDR3 is TGCGCCAGTTTAAGCCCAGGGGCCTACAATGAGCAGTTCTTC. Together with reference TRBV5-1 and TRBJ2-1, the CDR3 gives the full variable domain: KAGVTQTPRYLIKTRGQQVTLSCSPISGHRSVSWYQQTPGQGLQFLFEYFSETQRNKGNFPGRFSGRQFSNSRSEMNVSTLELGDSALYLCASLSPGAYNEQFFGPGTRLTVL.

The chain recombines TRBV18 with TRBJ1-2; TRBD1 agrees at 7 bases. The CDR3 has 16 amino acids. CDR1 and CDR2 (germline): KGHSH, LQKENI. The V segment lost 1 base and the J segment 4 bases; nucleotides outside the gene matches: 9. The CDR3 coding sequence is TGTGCCAGCTCACCACGCGGGACAGAGAAAAGCTATGGCTACACCTTC. It specifies CASSPRGTEKSYGYTF.

V gene TRBV27 combines with J gene TRBJ1-2; 9 bases map to TRBD1. The CDR3 extends over 15 amino acids. Germline V CDR1 and CDR2: MNHEY, SMNVEV (reference sequence). Trimming at V came to 5 bases and at J to 4 bases, leaving 8 bases not matched to a gene. As DNA, the CDR3 is TGTGCCAGCAGTCCGGGACAGGGAGCATCCTATGGCTACACCTTC. It yields the protein CASSPGQGASYGYTF.